A selection of T cell receptor beta chains follows, all from one sample in a study of Graves' ophthalmopathy and Graves' hyperthyroidism. TCRdb redid the calling of the multiplex PCR reads with MiXCR, one entry per CDR3 protein. The sample shows over 500,000 distinct CDR3 sequences, 22% of them seen only once. Material: peripheral blood. Receptors were obtained from a young woman with stable Graves' hyperthyroidism. Some clones in this sample may be carry-over from other donors' samples. The CDR3 runs from the conserved cysteine through the conserved F or W. The order of the fields is J gene, clone size, D gene, V gene, CDR3 DNA, CDR3 protein. A D gene is named only where the DNA matches it firmly. A clone size is listed for some rows: how often the clone was seen (once, few, many), or a class if it is expanded.

>TRBJ1-2|many|TRBD1|TRBV12-3/TRBV12-4
TGTGCCAGCAGACCCCAGGGGGGGGGGTATGGCTACACCTTC
CASRPQGGGYGYTF
>TRBJ1-1|.|.|TRBV24-1
TGTGCCACCAGTAGGCAGATGAACACTGAAGCTTTCTTT
CATSRQMNTEAFF
>TRBJ1-5|many|.|TRBV28
TGTGCCAGCAGTTCAAACAGAGTCAATCAGCCCCAGCATTTT
CASSSNRVNQPQHF
>TRBJ1-5|.|.|TRBV30
TGTGCCTGGAGTGGCGGGAGTTTTCAGCCCCAGCATTTT
CAWSGGSFQPQHF
>TRBJ1-2|many|TRBD1|TRBV6-1
TGTGCCAGCAGTGACCGACAGGGGGATGATGGCTACACCTTC
CASSDRQGDDGYTF
>TRBJ1-6|many|TRBD1|TRBV27
TGTGCCAGCAAGGACAGGGTAGGGTCACCCCTCCACTTT
CASKDRVGSPLHF
>TRBJ1-6|many|TRBD1|TRBV7-9
TGTGCCAGCAGCTTATTGGAGGGGGCCAATTCACCCCTCCACTTT
CASSLLEGANSPLHF
>TRBJ1-2|many|.|TRBV5-1
TGCGCCAGCAGCTTGCAGAGGGATTACTATGGCTACACCTTC
CASSLQRDYYGYTF
>TRBJ2-7|few|.|TRBV11-2
TGTGCCAGCAGCTTCTTATCGGGACGGATCTACGAGCAGTACTTC
CASSFLSGRIYEQYF
>TRBJ2-7|many|TRBD2|TRBV7-8
TGTGCCAGCAGTCACCGCGGGAGAGAACTAGAGCAGTACTTC
CASSHRGRELEQYF
>TRBJ1-1|many|.|TRBV13
TGTGCCAGCAGCTTAGGGCCACCAGGGCGCGACACTGAAGCTTTCTTT
CASSLGPPGRDTEAFF
>TRBJ1-3|many|.|TRBV11-2
TGTGCCAGCAGCGGGGGTTGGCAGCTTGGAAACACCATATATTTT
CASSGGWQLGNTIYF
>TRBJ2-2|many|TRBD2|TRBV12-3/TRBV12-4
TGTGCCAGCAGACCGGGACTAGCGGGAGGTCTGGCCGGGGAGCTGTTTTTT
CASRPGLAGGLAGELFF